The sequence of this T cell receptor beta chain was determined in a study of shared clonotypes between healthy human individuals. Across the whole study: Each donor's CD8 memory used one plate, CD8 naive two, each CD4 subset three. The study, taken as a whole, reports: It was the non-shared clonotypes that had lower generation probabilities than clonotypes shared by all four donors.

Healthy adults negative for HIV, lacking recent acute infections or vaccinations, served as donors. About this clone itself: Its antigen is not identified.

At a deep level, the assay was run. Assay used: immunoSEQ multiplex PCR; TCRdb lists only in-frame clones, some missing. The sample yields a few million clones, 85% to 95% seen once. The specimen was naive CD4+ T cells sorted from blood. Subset noted: CD45RA+ positively selected. This receptor was taken from a man aged 18 to 29 in good health.

CDR3 loop: CASSSNRVNSPLHF. In DNA, the CDR3 is TGTGCCAGCAGCTCGAACAGAGTCAATTCACCCCTCCACTTT. The gene calls are TRBV5-4 and TRBJ1-6; D gene unclear. The V gene's germline CDR1 is SGHNT and CDR2 YYREEE (reference sequence). This CDR3 spans 14 amino acids. Between the trimmed V and J ends, which lost 3 bases and 7 bases, there was a span of 11 bases.